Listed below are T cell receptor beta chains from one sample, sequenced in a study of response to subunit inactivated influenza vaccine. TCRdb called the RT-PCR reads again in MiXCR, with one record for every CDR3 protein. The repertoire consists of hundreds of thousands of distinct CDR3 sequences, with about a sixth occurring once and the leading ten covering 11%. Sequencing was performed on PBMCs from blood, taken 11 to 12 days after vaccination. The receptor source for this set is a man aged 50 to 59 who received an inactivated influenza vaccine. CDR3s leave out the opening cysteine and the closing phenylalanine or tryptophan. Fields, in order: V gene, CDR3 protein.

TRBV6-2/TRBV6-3	ASSYSTGHEQY
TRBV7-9	ASSSKQGAPTDTQY
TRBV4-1	ASSLGLGFYNEQF
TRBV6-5	ASSFDPGSTDTQY
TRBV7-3	ASSLLGLGDEQF
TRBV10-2	VSRQQENTGELF
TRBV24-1	ATSETGVANTGELF
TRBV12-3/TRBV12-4	ASSLRGQLAKNIQY
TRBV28	ASSLLGGQGSNQPQH
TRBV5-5	ASSLDSRGRGTQY
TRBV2	ASSDNGISGKI
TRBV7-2	ASSLGTKNEQF
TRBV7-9	ASSLKDRLNSPLH
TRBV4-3	ASSQGGPNYQF
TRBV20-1	SARDFQGANIQY
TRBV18	ASSTGTGVQPQH
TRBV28	ASSLIYLGSGTGELF
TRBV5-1	ASSSGQSTGELF
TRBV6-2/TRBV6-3	ASQYSWGGSNEQF
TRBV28	ASSLEQGRPYEQY
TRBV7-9	ASSLGGDSPLH
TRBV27	ASPLGWQETQY
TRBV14	ASSQDFVALGWKETQY